Listed below are T cell receptor beta chains from one sample, sequenced in a study of blood T cell repertoires in COVID-19. Clones were sequenced by immunoSEQ multiplex PCR, and TCRdb holds only the in-frame ones, with some missing. The sample includes about 220,000 clones, 87% seen only once; the top ten take 1.9%. Sequenced input: peripheral blood. The receptor set was obtained from a man aged 40-49 years with active or convalescent COVID-19. The CDR3 runs from the conserved cysteine through the conserved F or W. A D gene is named only where the DNA matches it firmly. Expanded clones are given a class, and other clones once, few, many or no size at all.

d_call: -; clone_size: few; j_call: TRBJ1-1; v_call: TRBV6-5; cdr3_aa: CASRLGQSNTEAFF; cdr3_nt: TGTGCCAGCAGACTGGGACAATCGAACACTGAAGCTTTCTTT
d_call: -; clone_size: -; j_call: TRBJ1-1; v_call: TRBV5-1; cdr3_aa: CASSLVGATTEAFF; cdr3_nt: TGCGCCAGCAGCTTGGTAGGGGCTACCACTGAAGCTTTCTTT
d_call: -; clone_size: -; j_call: TRBJ1-1; v_call: TRBV6-1; cdr3_aa: CASSESGRDTEAFF; cdr3_nt: TGTGCCAGCAGTGAAAGTGGCAGGGACACTGAAGCTTTCTTT
d_call: TRBD1; clone_size: -; j_call: TRBJ1-2; v_call: TRBV5-1; cdr3_aa: CASSLLTGGDYGYTF; cdr3_nt: TGCGCCAGCAGCTTGTTGACAGGGGGCGACTATGGCTACACCTTC
d_call: -; clone_size: once; j_call: TRBJ1-5; v_call: TRBV6-1; cdr3_aa: CASSEAGGAQPQHF; cdr3_nt: TGTGCCAGCAGTGAAGCAGGGGGGGCTCAGCCCCAGCATTTT
d_call: TRBD1; clone_size: -; j_call: TRBJ1-1; v_call: TRBV28; cdr3_aa: CASTEGRDRSRAFF; cdr3_nt: TGTGCCAGCACCGAGGGAAGGGACAGGAGCCGAGCTTTCTTT
d_call: -; clone_size: -; j_call: TRBJ2-7; v_call: TRBV9; cdr3_aa: CASSQAPGVDEQYF; cdr3_nt: TGTGCCAGCAGCCAGGCCCCAGGGGTGGACGAGCAGTACTTC
d_call: -; clone_size: -; j_call: TRBJ2-7; v_call: TRBV28; cdr3_aa: CASSSSPVWSYEQYF; cdr3_nt: TGTGCCAGCAGTTCATCCCCGGTTTGGTCCTACGAGCAGTACTTC
d_call: -; clone_size: -; j_call: TRBJ1-5; v_call: TRBV6-1; cdr3_aa: CASSENGLSNQPQHF; cdr3_nt: TGTGCCAGCAGTGAAAATGGACTTAGCAATCAGCCCCAGCATTTT
d_call: -; clone_size: -; j_call: TRBJ1-3; v_call: TRBV2; cdr3_aa: CASSGGPLSGNTIYF; cdr3_nt: TGTGCCAGCAGTGGGGGGCCTCTCTCTGGAAACACCATATATTTT
d_call: -; clone_size: -; j_call: TRBJ1-6; v_call: TRBV5-4; cdr3_aa: CASSLEFGQSSYNSPLHF; cdr3_nt: TGTGCCAGCAGCCTAGAGTTCGGACAGAGCTCCTATAATTCACCCCTCCACTTT